This T cell receptor beta chain was profiled in a study of early T cells in non-severe SARS-CoV-2 infection. TCRdb re-called the 5' RACE reads through MiXCR, storing one row per CDR3 protein. The sample has 35,000 to 40,000 distinct CDR3 sequences, 5% to 6.5% seen once; the top ten hold roughly 25%. This clonotype was observed a few times. Germline trimming cut 6 bases from V and 7 bases from J; bases unmatched to any gene: 8. CDR3 size: 13 residues. CDR1 is MNHNS, CDR2 SASEGT, per germline. The clonotype comes from an adult who was a healthcare worker with PCR-confirmed SARS-CoV-2 infection or an uninfected control (not recorded which). Material: whole blood. The chain employs TRBV6-1 and TRBJ2-5, with 7 bases that match TRBD2. The CDR3 loop is CASRSSGAATQYF. The CDR3 bases are TGTGCCAGCAGGTCTAGCGGAGCGGCGACCCAGTACTTC.